Listed below are T cell receptor beta chains from one sample, sequenced in a study of blood T cell repertoires in COVID-19. The method was immunoSEQ multiplex PCR; TCRdb's version includes in-frame clones alone and lacks a portion of them. The table records roughly 80,000 clones, 87% of them present only once. The specimen sequenced was peripheral blood. These receptors were taken from a woman older than 75 with active or convalescent COVID-19. Both conserved end residues are part of each CDR3. Fields, in order: V gene, J gene, CDR3 protein.

>TRBV3-1/TRBV3-2|TRBJ2-7
CASSQDLVAGARSEQYF
>TRBV28|TRBJ1-5
CASSLRTALPNQPQHF
>TRBV27|TRBJ2-7
CASSRLSEVQSLYEQYF
>TRBV2|TRBJ1-2
CASSDQVPNYGYTF
>TRBV10-3|TRBJ2-7
CAISETGKYEQYF
>TRBV28|TRBJ1-2
CASSSHRGTYGYTF
>TRBV6-6|TRBJ2-7
CASSYAPGQGVEQYF
>TRBV11-2|TRBJ1-1
CASRKQGAGNTEAFF
>TRBV28|TRBJ2-5
CASSFPRVAVYQETQYF
>TRBV28|TRBJ2-3
CASTRQGPTVTQYF
>TRBV5-1|TRBJ1-1
CASSQATGGSAEAFF
>TRBV4-2|TRBJ2-5
CASSQELQGGESQETQYF
>TRBV4-1|TRBJ1-1
CASSQGHGGTNTEAFF
>TRBV29-1|TRBJ2-7
CSVSTGYEQYF
>TRBV7-3|TRBJ1-2
CASSLAANYGYTF